This T cell receptor (beta chain) was identified during a study of T-cell reconstitution after alpha-beta-depleted transplantation in children. Overall study findings and caveats: Several hundred expanded graft clones reportedly supplied alpha-beta T cells about two months after transplant.

The CDR3 is 16 amino acids. On this clonotype itself: What it binds is unknown. This may be a read error: a much more frequent sequence differs by one nucleotide.

Unique molecular identifiers tagged the TCRbeta library. TCRdb re-called the PCR reads through MiXCR, storing one row per CDR3 protein. Of hundreds of thousands of distinct CDR3 sequences in the sample, roughly 16% were seen once. This rearrangement joins TRBV12-3 or TRBV12-4 to TRBJ2-1, with 7 bases lining up with TRBD2. The TCR was taken from a male patient under 10 years old who had a stem cell transplant for acute lymphoblastic leukemia, so the T cells may come from the graft donor. The source was PBMCs, mostly from graft donor cells, collected 360 days after TCRalphabeta/CD19-depleted stem cell transplant. The CDR3 loop is CVSSAPPRTSYNEQFF. The CDR3 bases are TGTGTCAGCAGTGCACCACCAAGGACTAGCTACAATGAGCAGTTCTTC.